A selection of T cell receptor beta chains follows, all from one sample in a study of cytomegalovirus exposure and HLA in healthy donors. TCRdb keeps only in-frame clones here, not all; method: immunoSEQ multiplex PCR. Of some 120,000 clones listed, around 72% were seen once; the top ten hold 3.5% to 4.5%. The material sequenced was PBMCs. The source is a man aged 25-40 years in good health and CMV-seronegative. CDR3s include the opening cysteine and the closing phenylalanine or tryptophan. The order of the fields is V gene, D gene, J gene, CDR3 length, clone size, CDR3 DNA, CDR3 protein. A D gene is named only where the DNA matches it firmly. The size field is filled for only some rows; it gives once, few, many or a size class.

>TRBV7-2|TRBD2|TRBJ2-3|16|NA
TGTGCCAGCAACCTCGGAGCGGGGGGACGCACAGATACGCAGTATTTT
CASNLGAGGRTDTQYF
>TRBV6-1|TRBD1|TRBJ2-3|14|NA
TGTGCCAGCAGAGACAGGGGGCTCGTGGATACGCAGTATTTT
CASRDRGLVDTQYF
>TRBV5-1|TRBD2|TRBJ2-3|14|NA
TGCGCCAGCAGCTCTGGGGGGGTTTCAGATACGCAGTATTTT
CASSSGGVSDTQYF
>TRBV28|TRBD1|TRBJ2-7|13|few
TGTGCCAGCAGTTTAGGACAGGGGGTCGAGCAGTACTTC
CASSLGQGVEQYF
>TRBV27|TRBD1|TRBJ2-2|16|NA
TGTGCCAGCAGTTTTACAGGGGGTGTAAACACCGGGGAGCTGTTTTTT
CASSFTGGVNTGELFF
>TRBV6-1|NA|TRBJ2-2|15|once
TGTGCCAGCAGCCCCACCCCTAGTAGCACCGGGGAGCTGTTTTTT
CASSPTPSSTGELFF
>TRBV5-4|NA|TRBJ2-7|14|few
TGTGCCAGCAGCTTGGACCGGAGCTCCTACGAGCAGTACTTC
CASSLDRSSYEQYF
>TRBV10-1|TRBD1|TRBJ1-2|15|NA
TGCGCCAGAATTATGTCAACCCGGACAGGGATTGGCTACACCTTC
CARIMSTRTGIGYTF
>TRBV14|TRBD2|TRBJ2-4|15|NA
TGTGCCAGCAGCCCCCTTTACGGGGGGGCAAACATTCAGTACTTC
CASSPLYGGANIQYF
>TRBV9|NA|TRBJ2-7|14|NA
TGTGCCAGCAGCCCCTTCGGTCTGGAGGACGAGCAGTACTTC
CASSPFGLEDEQYF
>TRBV6-1|NA|TRBJ1-1|12|NA
TGTGCCAGCAGTTCTGGTGAGACTGAAGCTTTCTTT
CASSSGETEAFF
>TRBV7-2|NA|TRBJ1-5|15|NA
TGTGCCAGCAGCTTAATGCAGGGCACAGGTCAGCCCCAGCATTTT
CASSLMQGTGQPQHF
>TRBV7-9|TRBD1|TRBJ1-1|14|NA
TGTGCCAGCAGCTCCCCGACAGGGGAGGAGAAAGCTTTCTTT
CASSSPTGEEKAFF
>TRBV19|NA|TRBJ2-1|13|NA
TGTGCCAGTAGTATTACAGGGTGGAATGAGCAGTTCTTC
CASSITGWNEQFF
>TRBV11-2|NA|TRBJ2-7|14|NA
TGTGCCAGCAGCTCATACAGGGATAACTACGAGCAGTACTTC
CASSSYRDNYEQYF
>TRBV10-2|TRBD1|TRBJ1-2|14|few
TGCGCCAGCAGGCCGGGACAGGGCCCCTATGGCTACACCTTC
CASRPGQGPYGYTF
>TRBV4-1|NA|TRBJ1-2|17|NA
TGCGCCAGCAGCCAAGAGGAGGGAACAGTATCTAACTATGGCTACACCTTC
CASSQEEGTVSNYGYTF
>TRBV18|NA|TRBJ2-5|16|NA
TGTGCCAGCTCCCTCAGTGGGGGCGAAGTACTGAAGACCCAGTACTTC
CASSLSGGEVLKTQYF
>TRBV5-4|TRBD1|TRBJ1-1|13|NA
TGTGCCAGCAGCGGGGACAGCGGCACTGAAGCTTTCTTT
CASSGDSGTEAFF
>TRBV15|NA|TRBJ2-5|14|NA
TGTGCCACCAGCAGAGATCCAGGAGGAGAGACCCAGTACTTC
CATSRDPGGETQYF
>TRBV7-3|NA|TRBJ2-2|14|NA
TGTGCCAGCAGTTCTCGGTTCGATACCGGGGAGCTGTTTTTT
CASSSRFDTGELFF
>TRBV4-2|NA|TRBJ2-3|14|NA
TGTGCCAGCAGCCAAGACGGGGGTCCAGATACGCAGTATTTT
CASSQDGGPDTQYF
>TRBV30|TRBD2|TRBJ2-3|16|few
TGTGCCTGGAGTAAGCTGCGGGCGGGGGGTGCAGATACGCAGTATTTT
CAWSKLRAGGADTQYF
>TRBV6-5|NA|TRBJ1-5|15|NA
TGTGCCAGCAGTCCCCAGGGGCCTGGGGGTCAGCCCCAGCATTTT
CASSPQGPGGQPQHF
>TRBV27|TRBD1|TRBJ2-4|16|NA
TGTGCCAGCAGTTTACTCGGACAGGGGGCTGGAAACATTCAGTACTTC
CASSLLGQGAGNIQYF
>TRBV5-1|TRBD1|TRBJ2-7|15|NA
TGCGCCAGCAGCTTGAGGTCAGGGGGTCAAGGCGAGCAGTACTTC
CASSLRSGGQGEQYF
>TRBV6-6|NA|TRBJ1-5|15|NA
TGTGCCAGCAGTTACTCGGGGGGGAGCAATCAGCCCCAGCATTTT
CASSYSGGSNQPQHF
>TRBV6-6|NA|TRBJ1-3|15|NA
TGTGCCAGCAGTTCCAGATACAACTCTGGAAACACCATATATTTT
CASSSRYNSGNTIYF
>TRBV30|TRBD1|TRBJ1-2|16|NA
TGTGCCTGGAGTGACGGGACAGGGGGTTCGGGGTATGGCTACACCTTC
CAWSDGTGGSGYGYTF
>TRBV19|NA|TRBJ1-5|15|few
TGTGCCAGTAACGACCTCGGGGGAGGGGATCAGCCCCAGCATTTT
CASNDLGGGDQPQHF
>TRBV9|TRBD1|TRBJ2-5|13|NA
TGTGCCAGCAGTCGCCGACAGGGGGAGACCCAGTACTTC
CASSRRQGETQYF
>TRBV9|TRBD1|TRBJ1-3|16|NA
TGTGCCAGCAGCGTTGAGGGACAGGGGATTGGAAACACCATATATTTT
CASSVEGQGIGNTIYF
>TRBV27|TRBD1|TRBJ2-7|14|once
TGTGCCAGCAGACCGAGACAGGGATCCTACGAGCAGTACTTC
CASRPRQGSYEQYF
>TRBV2|TRBD1|TRBJ2-2|14|once
TGTGCCAGCAGAAAGACAGGGCTGGGCGGGGAGCTGTTTTTT
CASRKTGLGGELFF
>TRBV7-2|NA|TRBJ1-1|14|NA
TGTGCCAGCAGCACACCCCGAGACAGGTTTGAAGCTTTCTTT
CASSTPRDRFEAFF
>TRBV7-8|NA|TRBJ1-1|14|NA
TGTGCCAGCAGCTTAGTAGGGGTTTCAACTGAAGCTTTCTTT
CASSLVGVSTEAFF
>TRBV5-8|TRBD2|TRBJ2-1|14|once
TGTGCCAGCAGCTTCGCGCGGGGGGAAGTTGAGCAGTTCTTC
CASSFARGEVEQFF
>TRBV30|NA|TRBJ1-2|14|NA
TGTGCCTGGAGGGCTCAGGGGTTTCGCGATGGCTACACCTTC
CAWRAQGFRDGYTF
>TRBV6-6|TRBD1|TRBJ2-2|14|NA
TGTGCCAGCAGGACCGGGACAGGGACCGGGGAGCTGTTTTTT
CASRTGTGTGELFF
>TRBV10-3|NA|TRBJ2-7|14|once
TGTGCCATCAGTGAGTCTCTAGCGCGAAGCGAGCAGTACTTC
CAISESLARSEQYF
>TRBV10-2|NA|TRBJ2-5|15|NA
TGCGCCAGCAGTGAGAGGTCAGGCTCCCAAGAGACCCAGTACTTC
CASSERSGSQETQYF
>TRBV7-9|TRBD1|TRBJ1-6|15|NA
TGTTCCAGCAGCTTGGACAGGGCGGCAAGAACACCCCTCCACTTT
CSSSLDRAARTPLHF
>TRBV27|NA|TRBJ1-5|15|few
TGTGCCAGCGCCAACGTACCGGGTAGCAATCAGCCCCAGCATTTT
CASANVPGSNQPQHF
>TRBV4-3|NA|TRBJ1-1|15|NA
TGCGCCAGCAGCCGACCAGGGGCCCCGAACACTGAAGCTTTCTTT
CASSRPGAPNTEAFF
>TRBV5-4|NA|TRBJ2-5|15|few
TGTGCCAGCAGCAGCCCAACAGGGCTCCAAGAGACCCAGTACTTC
CASSSPTGLQETQYF
>TRBV19|NA|TRBJ1-5|14|few
TGTGCCAGTAGTATCCGGGGAAGCAACCAGCCCCAGCATTTT
CASSIRGSNQPQHF
>TRBV11-2|NA|TRBJ1-1|10|NA
TGTGCCAGCTTTGACAGGAGAGCTTTCTTT
CASFDRRAFF
>TRBV19|TRBD2|TRBJ2-1|15|NA
TGTGCCAGTAGGGAACTTTCGGGGGGGCGGAATGAGCAGTTCTTC
CASRELSGGRNEQFF
>TRBV7-3|TRBD1|TRBJ1-2|12|NA
TGTGCCAGCAGCCACAGGGGCTATGGCTACACCTTC
CASSHRGYGYTF
>TRBV5-6|NA|TRBJ2-6|14|NA
TGTGCCAGCAGCTTGGGACAGGGGGCCAACGTCCTGACTTTC
CASSLGQGANVLTF
>TRBV10-1|TRBD1|TRBJ2-5|16|NA
TGCGCCAGCAGTGACCTCCGGGACAGGGGTACGGAGACCCAGTACTTC
CASSDLRDRGTETQYF
>TRBV7-9|NA|TRBJ1-1|12|few
TGTGCCAGCAGCCTCAGACGGGAAGAAGCTTTCTTT
CASSLRREEAFF
>TRBV5-1|NA|TRBJ2-3|14|NA
TGCGCCAGCAGTCCCGATAGCAGCACAGATACGCAGTATTTT
CASSPDSSTDTQYF